The present T cell receptor (beta chain) was sequenced within a study of blood T cell repertoires in COVID-19 (dated by TCRdb to the early 2020s). With regard to the full study: The collaborator samples originated in the United States, Italy and Spain and spanned the acute and convalescent phases of COVID-19. Where HLA class I and class II types were available, the types were taken from metadata supplied by the sample provider, not from assay-based typing. The repertoires were made available in a free public database intended to serve as a resource for research on the immune response to SARS-CoV-2. The sample metadata nearly always contained a de-identified subject ID, COVID-19 status, age in years and sex. The dataset comprised deeply sampled blood TCRbeta repertoires from subjects exposed to, actively infected with, or recovered from COVID-19. The prospective study material was composed of cDNA or gDNA derived from T cells, B-cell-depleted T cells, or PBMCs. The samples were drawn from two sources: the first 160 participants of the ongoing ImmuneRACE study, and over 950 subjects contributed by 6 global collaborators.

This clone showed up just a few times. No antigen is known for it. Per-base quality was not reported, and no clone a single base away is much larger than it. Participants in the prospective study were aged roughly 18 to 89 years, lived in under 30 United States geographic areas, and enrolled through a virtual design. To assign participants to cohorts, the prospective study relied on clinical history that participants themselves reported in a screening survey and a study questionnaire. Mobile phlebotomists in the prospective study collected whole blood, serum and a nasopharyngeal or oropharyngeal swab from every participant. Additional blood draws and questionnaires over an approximately two-month period could optionally be provided by prospective study participants. Before DNA extraction, blood samples from the prospective study were shipped at room temperature or frozen. In the germline V gene, CDR1 corresponds to SNHLY and CDR2 to FYNNEI. There are 19 amino acids in the CDR3, from cysteine to phenylalanine inclusive. Only the CDR3 DNA is retained, 57 bases long and in frame from the first base. V trim: 1 base; J trim: 6 bases; unmatched bases: 16.

The immunoSEQ Assay, a bias-controlled multiplex PCR, was used to amplify TCRbeta CDR3 regions from genomic DNA. The authors' pipeline ran thus. The number of nucleated cells in each sample was estimated from the amplification of reference gene primers within the assay. Sequence reads were collapsed and filtered to measure the absolute abundance of every unique TCRbeta CDR3 rearrangement. For each sample, productive Simpson clonality was calculated as the square root of Simpson's diversity index over productive rearrangements. Entries here come from immuneACCESS through TCRdb and include only in-frame sequences with V and J called. Some clones fail to appear in such tables; in the studies checked, an unresolved V gene covers under half of the shortfall, and the cause of the remainder is unknown. V and J calls and clone size come straight from that table; D and trimming were deduced from the DNA. The sample table shows around 50,000 clones, and 70% to 80% are seen once. The ten largest clonotypes hold about 5.8% of the sample.

Beyond this particular receptor, the publication reports: The amount of clinical and demographic metadata varied by source and participant and was provided uncurated.

The sequence derives from a woman aged 45-65 years with acute COVID-19. Sample: PBMCs or T cells enriched from blood (not recorded which). Rearrangement joined TRBV2 to TRBJ2-1, with TRBD1 identical over 9 junction bases. The CDR3 loop reads CASSEGILRGQGSFNEQFF. The nucleotides read TGTGCCAGCAGTGAAGGGATTTTGAGGGGACAGGGAAGTTTCAATGAGCAGTTCTTC.